This T cell receptor (beta chain) originates from a study of T cells in Graves' hyperthyroidism and ophthalmopathy. The study's findings and limits: A model built on 13 V-J features separated ophthalmopathy from stable hyperthyroidism. Most clonotypes that expanded in the thyroid above 0.001 also showed up in blood.

A note on this clonotype: What it binds is not known.

Exclusion criteria comprised uncontrolled infection, other autoimmune disease, pregnancy or lactation. Fresh peripheral blood, roughly 9.8 ml of it, supplied the PBMCs. Template material for amplifying TCR beta CDR3 regions consisted of RNA transcripts. The primer set for the first-round RT-PCR of the TCR CDR3 was HTBI. TCRdb passed the multiplex PCR reads through MiXCR, listing each CDR3 protein once. Among 90,000 to 120,000 distinct CDR3 sequences, roughly 15% were seen once, and the ten largest hold 42%. The CDR3 covers 17 residues. Germline V gives CDR1 MGHRA, CDR2 YSYEKL. The J segment lost 3 bases and the V segment lost 4 bases, leaving 14 bases of the junction unmatched.

The chain employs TRBV4-1 and TRBJ1-2; 7 bases are shared with TRBD1. The sequence derives from a woman aged 45 to 65 with Graves' hyperthyroidism. Specimen: blood. The CDR3 sequence is CASSPAPTGTADYGYTF. CDR3 sequence (DNA): TGCGCCAGCAGCCCAGCCCCTACCGGGACAGCGGACTATGGCTACACCTTC.